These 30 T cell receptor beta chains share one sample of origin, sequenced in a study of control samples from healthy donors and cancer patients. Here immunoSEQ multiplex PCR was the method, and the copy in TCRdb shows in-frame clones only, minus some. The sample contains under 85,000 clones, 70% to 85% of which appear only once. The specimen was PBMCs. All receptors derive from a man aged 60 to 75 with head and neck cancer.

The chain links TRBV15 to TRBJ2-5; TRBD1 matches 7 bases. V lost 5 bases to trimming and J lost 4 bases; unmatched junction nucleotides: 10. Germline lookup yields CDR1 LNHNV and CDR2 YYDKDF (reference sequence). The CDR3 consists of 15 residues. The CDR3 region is CATSGRQGPVETQYF. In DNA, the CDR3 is TGTGCCACCAGCGGGAGACAGGGACCTGTAGAGACCCAGTACTTC.

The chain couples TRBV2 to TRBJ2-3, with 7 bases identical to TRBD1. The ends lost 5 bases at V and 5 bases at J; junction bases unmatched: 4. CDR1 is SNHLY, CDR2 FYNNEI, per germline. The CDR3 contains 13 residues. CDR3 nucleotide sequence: TGTGCCAGCAGTTTACAGGGGATAGATACGCAGTATTTT. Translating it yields CASSLQGIDTQYF.

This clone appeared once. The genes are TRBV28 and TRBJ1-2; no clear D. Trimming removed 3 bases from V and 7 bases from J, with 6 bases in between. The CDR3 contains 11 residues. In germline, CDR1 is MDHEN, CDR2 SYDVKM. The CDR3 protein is CASSFVGGYTF. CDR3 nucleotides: TGTGCCAGCAGTTTTGTAGGTGGCTACACCTTC.

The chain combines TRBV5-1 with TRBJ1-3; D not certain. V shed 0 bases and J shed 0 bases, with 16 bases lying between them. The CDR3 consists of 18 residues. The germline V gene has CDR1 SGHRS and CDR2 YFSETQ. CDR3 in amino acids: CASSLDPPGPFSGNTIYF. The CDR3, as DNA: TGCGCCAGCAGCTTGGACCCCCCTGGGCCCTTCTCTGGAAACACCATATATTTT.

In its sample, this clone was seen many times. CDR3 amino acids: CASRQGYQPQHF. DNA for the CDR3: TGTGCCAGCAGACAGGGTTATCAGCCCCAGCATTTT. V is TRBV12-3 or TRBV12-4 and J is TRBJ1-5; D is possibly TRBD1 (6 bases). This CDR3 is built from 12 residues. Deletions cut 6 bases from V and 5 bases from J, with 8 bases between.

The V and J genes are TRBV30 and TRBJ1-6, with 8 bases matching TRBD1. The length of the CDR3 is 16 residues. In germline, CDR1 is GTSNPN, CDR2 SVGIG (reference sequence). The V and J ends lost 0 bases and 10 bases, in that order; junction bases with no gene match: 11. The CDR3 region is CAWSVPRRTGRSPLHF. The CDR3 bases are TGTGCCTGGAGTGTACCCCGGAGGACAGGGAGATCACCCCTCCACTTT.

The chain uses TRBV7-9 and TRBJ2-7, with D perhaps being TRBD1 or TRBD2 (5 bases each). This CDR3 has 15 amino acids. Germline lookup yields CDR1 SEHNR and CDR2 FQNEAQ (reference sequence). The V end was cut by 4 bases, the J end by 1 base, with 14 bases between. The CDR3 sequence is CASSSARGGSYEQYF. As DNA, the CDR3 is TGTGCCAGCAGCTCCGCGAGGGGCGGTTCCTACGAGCAGTACTTC.

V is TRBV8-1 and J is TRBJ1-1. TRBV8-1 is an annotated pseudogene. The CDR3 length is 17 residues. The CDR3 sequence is CGSASAALRVSRVGAFF. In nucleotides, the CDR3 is TGTGGCAGTGCATCCGCAGCCCTGCGGGTATCGCGGGTAGGGGCTTTCTTT.

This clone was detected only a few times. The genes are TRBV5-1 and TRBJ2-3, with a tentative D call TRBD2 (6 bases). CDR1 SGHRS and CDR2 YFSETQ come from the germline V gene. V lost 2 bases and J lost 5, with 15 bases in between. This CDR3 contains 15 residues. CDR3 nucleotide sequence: TGCGCCAGCAGCTTTACGGGAGAGATTCGAGATACGCAGTATTTT. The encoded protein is CASSFTGEIRDTQYF.

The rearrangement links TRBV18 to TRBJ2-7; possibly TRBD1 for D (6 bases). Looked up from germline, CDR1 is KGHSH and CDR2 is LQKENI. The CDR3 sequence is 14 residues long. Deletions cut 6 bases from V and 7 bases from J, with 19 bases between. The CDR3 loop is CASSPGQPVLEQYF. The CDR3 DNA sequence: TGTGCCAGCTCCCCGGGACAACCGGTTTTGGAGCAGTACTTC.

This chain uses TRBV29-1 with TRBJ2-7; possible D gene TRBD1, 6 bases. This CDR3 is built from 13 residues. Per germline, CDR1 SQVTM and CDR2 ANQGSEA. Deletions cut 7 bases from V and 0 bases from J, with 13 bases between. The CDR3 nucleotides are TGCAGCGGCGTCGACAGGAGCTCCTACGAGCAGTACTTC. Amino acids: CSGVDRSSYEQYF.

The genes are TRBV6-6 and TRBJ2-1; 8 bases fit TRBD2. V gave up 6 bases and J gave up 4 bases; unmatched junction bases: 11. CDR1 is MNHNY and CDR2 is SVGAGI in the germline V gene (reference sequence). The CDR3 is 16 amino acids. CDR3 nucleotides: TGTGCCAGCAGACCCACCGGGACTAGGATTTACAATGAGCAGTTCTTC. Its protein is CASRPTGTRIYNEQFF.

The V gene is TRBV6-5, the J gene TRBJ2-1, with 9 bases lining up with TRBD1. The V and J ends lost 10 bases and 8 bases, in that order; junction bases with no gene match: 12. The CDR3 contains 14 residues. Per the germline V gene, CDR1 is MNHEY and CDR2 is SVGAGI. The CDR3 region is CATILRDRVHEQFF. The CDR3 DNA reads TGTGCCACTATCCTCCGGGACAGGGTTCATGAGCAGTTCTTC.

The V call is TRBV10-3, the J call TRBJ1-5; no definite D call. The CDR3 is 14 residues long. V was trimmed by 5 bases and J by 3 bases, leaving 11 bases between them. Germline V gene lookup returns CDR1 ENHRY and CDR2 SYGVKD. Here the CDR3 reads CAISPDGSNQPQHF. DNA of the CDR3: TGTGCCATCAGTCCGGACGGGTCCAATCAGCCCCAGCATTTT.

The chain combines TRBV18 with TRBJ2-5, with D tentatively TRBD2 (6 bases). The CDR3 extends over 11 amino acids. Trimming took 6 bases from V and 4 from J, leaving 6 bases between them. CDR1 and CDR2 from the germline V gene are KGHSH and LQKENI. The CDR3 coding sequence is TGTGCCAGCTCGGGGGGAGAGACCCAGTACTTC. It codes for CASSGGETQYF.

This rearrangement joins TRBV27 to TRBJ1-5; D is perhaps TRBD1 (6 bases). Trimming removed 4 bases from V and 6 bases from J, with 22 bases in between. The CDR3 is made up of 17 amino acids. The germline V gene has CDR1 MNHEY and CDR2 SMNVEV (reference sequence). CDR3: CASSSQGQKGWGQPQHF. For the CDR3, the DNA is TGTGCCAGCAGTTCACAGGGACAAAAAGGGTGGGGTCAGCCCCAGCATTTT.

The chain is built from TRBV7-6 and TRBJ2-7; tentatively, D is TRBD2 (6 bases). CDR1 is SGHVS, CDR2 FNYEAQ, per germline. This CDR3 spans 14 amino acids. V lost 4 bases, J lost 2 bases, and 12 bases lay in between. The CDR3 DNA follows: TGTGCCAGCAGCTCTTGGCGGGGTCCCTACGAGCAGTACTTC. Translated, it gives CASSSWRGPYEQYF.

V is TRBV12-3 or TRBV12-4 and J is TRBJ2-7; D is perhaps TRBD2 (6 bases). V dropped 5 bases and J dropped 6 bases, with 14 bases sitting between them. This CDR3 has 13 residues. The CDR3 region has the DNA TGTGCCAGCAGTCCCCGGGCAGCGGGCGAGCAGTACTTC. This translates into CASSPRAAGEQYF.

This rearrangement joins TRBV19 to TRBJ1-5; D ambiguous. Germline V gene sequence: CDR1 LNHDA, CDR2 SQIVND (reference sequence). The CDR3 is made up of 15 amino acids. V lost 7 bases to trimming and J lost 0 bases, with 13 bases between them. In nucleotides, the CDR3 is TGTGCCAGTACGGGAGGACCCTATAGCAATCAGCCCCAGCATTTT. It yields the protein CASTGGPYSNQPQHF.

The DNA for the CDR3 is TGTGCCAGCAGTTACTCGCCCAATAACTATGGCTACACCTTC. As protein: CASSYSPNNYGYTF. V gene TRBV6-5 combines with J gene TRBJ1-2; no definite D call. Looked up from germline, CDR1 is MNHEY and CDR2 is SVGAGI. The CDR3 has 14 amino acids. Between the trimmed V and J ends, which lost 0 bases and 1 base, there was a span of 6 bases.

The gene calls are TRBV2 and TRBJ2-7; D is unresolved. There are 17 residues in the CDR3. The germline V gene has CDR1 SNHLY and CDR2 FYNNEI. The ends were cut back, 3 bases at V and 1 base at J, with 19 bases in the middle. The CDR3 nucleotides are TGTGCCAGCAGTGATGTGGGTCTGATCGGAGAATCCTACGAGCAGTACTTC. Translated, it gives CASSDVGLIGESYEQYF.

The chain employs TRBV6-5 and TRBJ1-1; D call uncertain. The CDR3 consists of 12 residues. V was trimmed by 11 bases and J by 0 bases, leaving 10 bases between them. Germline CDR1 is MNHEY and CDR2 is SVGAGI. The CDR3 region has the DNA TGTGCCGTAAAGCAAATGAACACTGAAGCTTTCTTT. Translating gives CAVKQMNTEAFF.

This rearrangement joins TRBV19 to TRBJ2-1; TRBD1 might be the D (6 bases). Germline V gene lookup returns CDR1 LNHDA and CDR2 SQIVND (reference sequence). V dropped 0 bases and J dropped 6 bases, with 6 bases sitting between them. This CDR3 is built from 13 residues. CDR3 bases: TGTGCCAGTAGTATAGACAGGGGCAATGAGCAGTTCTTC. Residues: CASSIDRGNEQFF.

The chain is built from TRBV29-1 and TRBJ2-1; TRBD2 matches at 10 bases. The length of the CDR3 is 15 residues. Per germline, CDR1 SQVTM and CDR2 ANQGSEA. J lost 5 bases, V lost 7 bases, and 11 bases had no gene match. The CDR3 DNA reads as TGCAGCGCAATACCCTGGACTAGCGGAGACAATGAGCAGTTCTTC. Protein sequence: CSAIPWTSGDNEQFF.

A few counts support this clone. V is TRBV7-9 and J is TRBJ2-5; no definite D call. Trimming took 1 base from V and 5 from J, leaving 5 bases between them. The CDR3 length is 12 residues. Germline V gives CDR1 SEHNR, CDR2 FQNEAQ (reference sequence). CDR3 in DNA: TGTGCCAGCAGCTTAGTAGAGGAGACCCAGTACTTC. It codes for CASSLVEETQYF. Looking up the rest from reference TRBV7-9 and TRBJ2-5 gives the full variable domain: DTGVSQNPRHKITKRGQNVTFRCDPISEHNRLYWYRQTLGQGPEFLTYFQNEAQLEKSRLLSDRFSAERPKGSFSTLEIQRTEQGDSAMYLCASSLVEETQYFGPGTRLLVL.

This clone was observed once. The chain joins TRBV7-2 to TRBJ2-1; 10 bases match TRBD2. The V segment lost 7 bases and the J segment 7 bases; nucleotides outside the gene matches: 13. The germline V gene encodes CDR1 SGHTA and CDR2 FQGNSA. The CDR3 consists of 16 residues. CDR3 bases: TGTGCCAGCAACCGACCCGGGACTAGCGCCGAGAATGAGCAGTTCTTC. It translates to CASNRPGTSAENEQFF.

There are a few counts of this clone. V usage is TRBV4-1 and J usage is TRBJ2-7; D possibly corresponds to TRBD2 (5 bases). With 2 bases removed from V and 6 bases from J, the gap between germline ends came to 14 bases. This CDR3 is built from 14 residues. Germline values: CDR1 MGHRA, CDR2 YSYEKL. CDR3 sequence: CASSQRGLRGEQYF. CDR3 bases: TGCGCCAGCAGCCAAAGAGGACTTCGAGGCGAGCAGTACTTC.

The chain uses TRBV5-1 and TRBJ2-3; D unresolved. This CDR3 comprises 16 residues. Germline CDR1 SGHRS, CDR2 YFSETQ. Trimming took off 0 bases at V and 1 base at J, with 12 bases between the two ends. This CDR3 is CASSLAVKEGTDTQYF. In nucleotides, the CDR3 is TGCGCCAGCAGCTTGGCCGTGAAAGAGGGCACAGATACGCAGTATTTT.

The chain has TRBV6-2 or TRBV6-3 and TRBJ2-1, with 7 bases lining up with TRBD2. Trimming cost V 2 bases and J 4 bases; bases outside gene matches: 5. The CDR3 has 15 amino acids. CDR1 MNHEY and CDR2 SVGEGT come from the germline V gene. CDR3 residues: CASSYRASGYNEQFF. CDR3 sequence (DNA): TGTGCCAGCAGTTACAGGGCTAGCGGTTACAATGAGCAGTTCTTC.

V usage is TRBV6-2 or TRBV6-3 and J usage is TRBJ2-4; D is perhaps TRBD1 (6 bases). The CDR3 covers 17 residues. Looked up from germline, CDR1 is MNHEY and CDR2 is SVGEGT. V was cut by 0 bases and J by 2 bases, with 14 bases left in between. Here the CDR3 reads CASSYSNQGRTKNIQYF. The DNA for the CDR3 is TGTGCCAGCAGTTACTCGAATCAGGGGCGAACCAAAAACATTCAGTACTTC.